Listed here is a single TCR beta chain. Its recognized antigen is unknown. The input lacks base qualities; no much larger clone sits a single base away. The data stem from a study of blood T cell repertoires in COVID-19 (dated by TCRdb to 2018 to 2021). Regarding the complete study: Samples covering the acute and convalescent phases of COVID-19 were provided by collaborators in the United States, Italy and Spain. The material from the prospective study consisted of cDNA or gDNA derived from T cells, B-cell-depleted T cells, or PBMCs. Deeply sampled blood TCRbeta repertoires from subjects exposed to, actively infected with, or recovered from COVID-19 were included in the dataset. The repertoires were released in a freely available public database meant as a resource for research on the immune response to SARS-CoV-2. The samples were drawn from two sources: the first 160 participants of the ongoing ImmuneRACE study, and 950 to 1,500 subjects contributed by 6 global collaborators. A de-identified subject ID, COVID-19 status, age in years and sex were almost always included in the sample metadata. Where available, HLA class I and class II types were obtained from metadata supplied by the sample provider rather than from assay-based typing.

TCRbeta CDR3 regions were amplified from genomic DNA using the immunoSEQ Assay, a bias-controlled multiplex PCR. The paper's processing steps were these. Within the assay, amplification of reference gene primers was used to estimate how many nucleated cells each sample contained. Sequence reads were collapsed and filtered to measure the absolute abundance of every unique TCRbeta CDR3 rearrangement. For each sample, productive Simpson clonality was calculated as the square root of Simpson's diversity index across productive rearrangements. As stored in TCRdb, this immuneACCESS dataset retains in-frame rearrangements with V and J assigned. A fraction of the clones does not appear; measured against another copy, unresolved V genes explain less than half of the discrepancy, and the remainder lacks a known reason. The DNA gave D and trimming, while V, J and clone size come from that table. The sample table holds under 110,000 clones, of which approximately 92% were seen once. The ten biggest clones cover approximately 5.4% of the sample.

Whole blood was collected in K2EDTA tubes by collaborating institutions according to the institutions' own protocols. For TCRbeta analysis, collaborators shipped samples in one of three forms: frozen whole blood, isolated PBMCs, or DNA extracted from either of those sample types. The CDR3 contains 14 residues, cysteine and phenylalanine counted. CDR3 DNA is the only sequence kept; it has 42 bases, read in frame from the first base. V and J are truncated by 4 bases and 4 bases respectively, leaving an intervening sequence of 11 bases. In the germline V gene (reference sequence), CDR1 corresponds to MNHNY and CDR2 to SVGAGI. Findings and caveats that apply to the study as a whole: Clinical and demographic metadata were provided uncurated, with the amount varying by source and participant.

The chain was built from TRBV6-6 and TRBJ1-5, with a tentative D gene TRBD1 over 6 matching bases. Sample: peripheral blood. The clonotype comes from a man aged 50 to 59 with active COVID-19. The DNA is as follows: TGTGCCAGCAGTTCCAGGGGAACGAATCAGCCCCAGCATTTT. Protein translation: CASSSRGTNQPQHF.